This entry concerns a single T cell receptor beta chain. Its specificity is unknown. These data come from a study of cytomegalovirus exposure and HLA in healthy donors. Study-wide context: Within an early data release were about 85 million unique TCRs drawn from HLA-typed donors.

Germline CDR1 MNHNY, CDR2 SVGAGI (reference sequence). This CDR3 has 16 amino acids. V was clipped by 2 bases and J by 2 bases; unmatched bases: 6. Study-wide findings and caveats: HLA alleles showed associations with fewer than 20,000 TCR beta sequences in a later analysis, at a 0.05 false discovery rate.

This PCR relied on a set of 60 Vbeta primers and 13 Jbeta primers. Sequenced by immunoSEQ multiplex PCR; TCRdb stores in-frame clones only, minus some. The sample has some 120,000 clones, about 80% seen once. This TCR was recovered from a man aged 25 to 45 in good health and CMV-seropositive. Sequencing used PBMCs. This chain uses TRBV6-6 with TRBJ1-3; 7 positions agree with TRBD1. The CDR3 DNA is TGTGCCAGCAGTTACCCCTATGGGACAGCTGGAAACACCATATATTTT. Translation: CASSYPYGTAGNTIYF.